This TCR beta chain was sequenced in a study of CD8+CD57+ T cells in acquired aplastic anemia. Study-wide results and caveats: In common between the patients and the controls were twenty-nine CD8+ CDR3 sequences.

This clonotype was seen more than once but under ten times. No antigen is known for it. CD8+CD57+ cell expansion had been shown by flow cytometry in patients chosen for sequencing. Profiling that covered TCR beta VDJ and CDR3 relied on genomic DNA as its template. TCRdb used MiXCR to reprocess the reads, holding one entry per CDR3 protein. The sample contains around 430,000 distinct CDR3 sequences, approximately 33% of which appear only once. What was sequenced was sorted CD4+, CD8+, or CD8+CD57+ T cells (not recorded which) from PBMCs. The sequence was collected from a human donor with aplastic anemia.

DNA for the CDR3: TGTGCCAGCAGCTTACTTCGTGAAAGCCCTGAGCAGTTCTTC. Amino acid sequence: CASSLLRESPEQFF. This chain uses TRBV7-2 with TRBJ2-1, with D uncertain. The CDR3 consists of 14 residues. Germline V lookup: CDR1 SGHTA, CDR2 FQGNSA. Trimming took off 2 bases at V and 9 bases at J, with 14 bases between the two ends.